The 27 T cell receptor beta chains below were found in one sample sequenced in a study of blood T cell repertoires in COVID-19. Sequenced by immunoSEQ multiplex PCR; TCRdb stores in-frame clones only, minus some. The top ten clones hold roughly 4.5% of a sample with approximately 220,000 clones, about 86% of them seen once. Material: PBMCs or T cells enriched from blood (not recorded which). These receptors were taken from a woman younger than 45 who had been exposed to COVID-19.

The genes are TRBV15 and TRBJ2-2; a weak D match, TRBD1 (6 bases). This CDR3 has 15 amino acids. Germline V gene data show CDR1 as LNHNV and CDR2 as YYDKDF (reference sequence). Trimming cost V 5 bases and J 5 bases, with 15 bases left between them. CDR3 DNA sequence: TGTGCCACCAGCGTGAAACGACAGGAAACCGGGGAGCTGTTTTTT. It yields the protein CATSVKRQETGELFF. Drawing the rest from reference TRBV15 and TRBJ2-2, the complete variable domain is DAMVIQNPRYQVTQFGKPVTLSCSQTLNHNVMYWYQQKSSQAPKLLFHYYDKDFNNEADTPDNFQSRRPNTSFCFLDIRSPGLGDTAMYLCATSVKRQETGELFFGEGSRLTVL.

V and J are TRBV6-5 and TRBJ1-1, with 10 positions matching TRBD1. Germline V gene sequence: CDR1 MNHEY, CDR2 SVGAGI. V gave up 6 bases and J gave up 7 bases; unmatched junction bases: 8. The CDR3 extends over 14 amino acids. The CDR3 is CASRAGQGVGEAFF. CDR3 DNA sequence: TGTGCCAGCAGAGCTGGACAGGGGGTAGGTGAAGCTTTCTTT.

The genes are TRBV6-5 and TRBJ1-3, with a weak D call TRBD1 (6 bases). This CDR3 is 12 amino acids long. Trimming removed 6 bases from V and 14 bases from J, with 17 bases in between. CDR1 and CDR2 (germline): MNHEY, SVGAGI. The CDR3 sequence is CASRTESGDLYF. The CDR3 DNA sequence: TGTGCCAGCAGAACCGAATCAGGGGATTTATATTTT.

This chain uses TRBV2 with TRBJ1-5, with D hard to call. This CDR3 region has 14 residues. The V end was cut by 8 bases, the J end by 7 bases, with 18 bases between. Germline V gene sequence: CDR1 SNHLY, CDR2 FYNNEI. The CDR3 DNA follows: TGTGCCAGCTCCGAGGCGGCAGCCTTCCAGCCCCAGCATTTT. Protein: CASSEAAAFQPQHF.

The rearrangement links TRBV27 to TRBJ2-3, with D hard to call. The CDR3 loop spans 14 amino acids. Looked up from germline, CDR1 is MNHEY and CDR2 is SMNVEV (reference sequence). V was clipped by 2 bases and J by 7 bases, with 13 bases between them. The CDR3 DNA follows: TGTGCCAGCAGTTTAGTCGGGTCCGTGAATACGCAGTATTTT. Amino acids: CASSLVGSVNTQYF.

This clone showed up just once. The chain couples TRBV6-5 to TRBJ1-2; 7 bases map to TRBD1. The germline V gene has CDR1 MNHEY and CDR2 SVGAGI. The CDR3 is made up of 16 amino acids. J was trimmed by 5 bases and V by 0 bases; bases with no gene match: 9. The CDR3 sequence is CASSYSPRQGVYGYTF. The CDR3 DNA reads as TGTGCCAGCAGTTACTCTCCGCGACAGGGCGTATATGGCTACACCTTC.

V gene TRBV28 combines with J gene TRBJ2-5, with TRBD2 identical over 8 bases. In germline, CDR1 is MDHEN, CDR2 SYDVKM. The CDR3 sequence is 15 residues long. Germline trimming cut 5 bases from V and 6 bases from J; bases unmatched to any gene: 11. The CDR3 protein is CASSPSGGGKKTQYF. The CDR3 DNA reads TGTGCCAGCAGTCCCTCGGGGGGGGGCAAAAAGACCCAGTACTTC.

The chain combines TRBV7-6 with TRBJ1-3, with D uncertain. The V end lost 4 bases, the J end lost 0 bases, and 13 bases lay between the germline ends. The germline V gene has CDR1 SGHVS and CDR2 FNYEAQ. CDR3 length: 16 amino acids. The CDR3 DNA reads TGTGCCAGCAGCTCTCGCCCAGGCCTCTCTGGAAACACCATATATTTT. As protein: CASSSRPGLSGNTIYF. Based on the CDR3 plus reference TRBV7-6 and TRBJ1-3, the full variable domain is GAGVSQSPRYKVTKRGQDVALRCDPISGHVSLYWYRQALGQGPEFLTYFNYEAQQDKSGLPNDRFSAERPEGSISTLTIQRTEQRDSAMYRCASSSRPGLSGNTIYFGEGSWLTVV.

This chain uses TRBV2 with TRBJ2-1, with TRBD2 matching over 10 bases. Germline CDR1 SNHLY, CDR2 FYNNEI. CDR3 length: 16 residues. Unmatched junction bases numbered 17, after V lost 9 bases and J lost 9 bases. The CDR3: CASIGLAVLFGAEQFF. The DNA for the CDR3 is TGTGCCAGTATAGGACTAGCGGTCCTGTTCGGAGCTGAGCAGTTCTTC.

The rearrangement joins TRBV11-1 to TRBJ2-5, with 7 bases fitting TRBD1. The CDR3 covers 14 residues. Losses at the gene ends were 4 bases for V and 5 bases for J; bases not matched to a gene: 7. Germline-derived CDR1 and CDR2 are SGHAT and FQDESV (reference sequence). The CDR3 sequence: CASSYLQGLETQYF. In nucleotides, the CDR3 is TGTGCCAGCAGCTACCTACAGGGGTTGGAGACCCAGTACTTC.

The rearrangement joins TRBV19 to TRBJ1-2; D gene ambiguous. Between the trimmed V and J ends, which lost 0 bases and 4 bases, there was a span of 18 bases. Germline CDR1 is LNHDA and CDR2 is SQIVND (reference sequence). The length of the CDR3 is 17 residues. In DNA form, the CDR3 reads TGTGCCAGTAGTATAGAGGGCTGGGATAGGCGGGGCTATGGCTACACCTTC. It specifies CASSIEGWDRRGYGYTF.

The chain recombines TRBV11-3 with TRBJ1-1; no firm D call. Trimming took off 5 bases at V and 1 base at J, with 14 bases between the two ends. This CDR3 comprises 15 residues. Germline assignment: CDR1 SGHNT and CDR2 YENEEA. Here the CDR3 DNA reads TGTGCCAGCAGCCCGCGGAACCTCGGGAACACTGAAGCTTTCTTT. Residues: CASSPRNLGNTEAFF.

J is TRBJ1-6 and V is TRBV28; TRBD1 might be the D (5 bases). V was pared by 3 bases and J by 0 bases, with 15 bases between. The germline gives CDR1 MDHEN, CDR2 SYDVKM. The CDR3 consists of 18 residues. CDR3 sequence (DNA): TGTGCCAGCAGTTTGGCTCAGGGCGTAGGCTCCTATAATTCACCCCTCCACTTT. Protein product: CASSLAQGVGSYNSPLHF.

The chain joins TRBV7-2 to TRBJ2-1; D may be TRBD2 (5 bases). The CDR3 sequence is 13 residues long. The V gene's germline CDR1 is SGHTA and CDR2 FQGNSA. Trimming took 1 base from V and 7 from J, leaving 8 bases between them. The CDR3 nucleotides read TGTGCCAGCAGCTTAGATAGAGGGAATGAGCAGTTCTTC. It encodes CASSLDRGNEQFF.

The chain joins TRBV21-1 to TRBJ1-2; TRBD1 was called by the table and not checked on the DNA. TRBV21-1 represents a pseudogene. The CDR3 runs 13 residues. The CDR3 nucleotides are TGTGCCAGCAGCAGTGGCAGAAACTATGGCTACACCTTC. Translating it yields CASSSGRNYGYTF.

This clone was detected only once. The chain employs TRBV6-6 and TRBJ2-4, with 9 bases fitting TRBD1. CDR3 length: 15 amino acids. Trimming cost V 6 bases and J 7 bases; bases outside gene matches: 10. CDR1 and CDR2 (germline): MNHNY, SVGAGI (reference sequence). The CDR3 nucleotides read TGTGCCAGCAGACCCGGACAGGGGACGGGGAACATTCAGTACTTC. Residues: CASRPGQGTGNIQYF.

The chain combines TRBV9 with TRBJ1-1; no clear D. V lost 0 bases and J lost 3, with 18 bases in between. The CDR3 is 17 residues long. Per germline, CDR1 SGDLS and CDR2 YYNGEE. CDR3 nucleotide sequence: TGTGCCAGCAGCGTAGATCTGGCCCTTGTATGTGACACTGAAGCTTTCTTT. Translation gives CASSVDLALVCDTEAFF.

The chain has TRBV14 and TRBJ2-7; D perhaps matches TRBD2 (5 bases). V lost 1 base, J lost 7 bases, and 11 bases lay in between. The CDR3 covers 13 residues. Germline assignment: CDR1 SGHDN and CDR2 FVKESK. Here the CDR3 reads CASSQVRAGEQYF. The DNA of the CDR3 is TGTGCCAGCAGCCAAGTGAGGGCTGGAGAGCAGTACTTC.

A single count supports this clone. The CDR3 loop is CASREGQGSNQPQHF. As DNA, the CDR3 is TGCGCCAGCAGGGAGGGCCAGGGTAGCAATCAGCCCCAGCATTTT. The chain carries TRBV5-1 and TRBJ1-5; D might be TRBD1 (5 bases). The CDR3 runs 15 residues. V shed 5 bases and J shed 0 bases, with 12 bases lying between them. CDR1 SGHRS and CDR2 YFSETQ come from the germline V gene.

The chain has TRBV5-6 and TRBJ2-7; 15 positions match TRBD2. The CDR3 length is 19 residues. V lost 0 bases and J lost 2; bases outside the gene matches: 9. Germline V lookup: CDR1 SGHDT, CDR2 YYEEEE. This chain's CDR3 is CASSLEGLAGGKPPYEQYF. In nucleotides, the CDR3 is TGTGCCAGCAGCTTGGAGGGACTAGCGGGGGGCAAACCCCCCTACGAGCAGTACTTC.

The rearrangement links TRBV24-1 to TRBJ2-1, with 7 nucleotides matching TRBD2. V dropped 3 bases and J dropped 3; count of bases not matched to a gene: 10. This CDR3 has 17 amino acids. Germline values: CDR1 KGHDR, CDR2 SFDVKD. CDR3 nucleotides: TGTGCCACCAGTGATCCGCATGGCGGGGGACGCTACAATGAGCAGTTCTTC. It encodes CATSDPHGGGRYNEQFF.

This CDR3 is CASSTRTTSLAGQPQHF. The CDR3 DNA reads as TGTGCCAGCAGCACACGGACAACCAGTCTTGCAGGTCAGCCCCAGCATTTT. This chain joins TRBV28 and TRBJ1-5; a weak D match, TRBD1 (5 bases). Looked up from germline, CDR1 is MDHEN and CDR2 is SYDVKM. CDR3 length equals 17 residues. Trimming pared 6 bases from V and 6 bases from J, leaving 24 bases between.

The gene calls are TRBV23-1 and TRBJ1-4; D remains unclear. TRBV23-1 is annotated as an ORF whose role is uncertain. The CDR3 is made up of 18 amino acids. Trimming took off 0 bases at V and 5 bases at J, with 19 bases between the two ends. CDR3: CASSQSVVHKTKNEKLFF. As DNA, the CDR3 is TGCGCCAGCAGTCAATCGGTAGTACATAAAACTAAGAATGAAAAACTGTTTTTT.

This chain links TRBV10-2 with TRBJ1-1, with D possibly TRBD1 on 6 matching bases. V was trimmed by 0 bases and J by 7 bases, leaving 15 bases between them. This CDR3 comprises 15 residues. Germline loops: CDR1 WSHSY, CDR2 SAAADI. The CDR3, as DNA: TGCGCCAGCAGTGAGTCACTTACAGGGTTGGGTGAAGCTTTCTTT. Amino acid sequence: CASSESLTGLGEAFF.

V is TRBV11-2 and J is TRBJ1-2, with D possibly matching TRBD1 (6 bases). CDR3 length equals 15 residues. V lost 5 bases to trimming and J lost 4 bases, with 17 bases between them. Germline V gives CDR1 SGHAT, CDR2 FQNNGV. CDR3 DNA sequence: TGTGCCAGCAGCCCTACCGGACAGCCCATCTATGGCTACACCTTC. This sequence encodes CASSPTGQPIYGYTF.

This clone was observed a single time. The rearrangement uses TRBV5-1 and TRBJ2-1; D possibly corresponds to TRBD2 (7 bases). Germline V gives CDR1 SGHRS, CDR2 YFSETQ. This CDR3 has 15 amino acids. Trimming took off 1 base at V and 4 bases at J, with 12 bases between the two ends. The CDR3 protein is CASSLNGGTYNEQFF. The CDR3 nucleotides read TGCGCCAGCAGCTTGAACGGGGGGACATACAATGAGCAGTTCTTC.

The chain employs TRBV9 and TRBJ1-2, with a possible D match to TRBD1 (6 bases). Germline loops: CDR1 SGDLS, CDR2 YYNGEE. CDR3 length: 13 residues. V gave up 3 bases and J gave up 4 bases, with 10 bases separating them. CDR3 sequence: CASSAPDSYGYTF. The CDR3 coding sequence is TGTGCCAGCAGCGCTCCGGACAGCTATGGCTACACCTTC.